This T cell receptor beta chain originates from a study of blood T cells in healthy people across ages. Note on this clonotype: A much more abundant neighbour one base away suggests this may be a read error.

This CDR3 comprises 11 residues. The germline CDR1 and CDR2 sequences are MDHEN and SYDVKM. The authors ran a second PCR of roughly 6 to 12 cycles using a sample-barcoded 5' primer and a J-beta primer mix. TCRdb re-called the 5' RACE reads through MiXCR, storing one row per CDR3 protein. The sample includes more than 800,000 distinct CDR3 sequences, roughly 26% of them seen just once. The material sequenced was blood. J is TRBJ2-5 and V is TRBV28; D ambiguous. Gene TRBJ2-7 matches the end of the DNA better, so the J call may be wrong. This receptor was obtained from a woman older than 75 in good health. DNA for the CDR3: TGTGTCAGCAGTATGGCTCACGAGCAGTACTTC. Its protein is CVSSMAHEQYF.